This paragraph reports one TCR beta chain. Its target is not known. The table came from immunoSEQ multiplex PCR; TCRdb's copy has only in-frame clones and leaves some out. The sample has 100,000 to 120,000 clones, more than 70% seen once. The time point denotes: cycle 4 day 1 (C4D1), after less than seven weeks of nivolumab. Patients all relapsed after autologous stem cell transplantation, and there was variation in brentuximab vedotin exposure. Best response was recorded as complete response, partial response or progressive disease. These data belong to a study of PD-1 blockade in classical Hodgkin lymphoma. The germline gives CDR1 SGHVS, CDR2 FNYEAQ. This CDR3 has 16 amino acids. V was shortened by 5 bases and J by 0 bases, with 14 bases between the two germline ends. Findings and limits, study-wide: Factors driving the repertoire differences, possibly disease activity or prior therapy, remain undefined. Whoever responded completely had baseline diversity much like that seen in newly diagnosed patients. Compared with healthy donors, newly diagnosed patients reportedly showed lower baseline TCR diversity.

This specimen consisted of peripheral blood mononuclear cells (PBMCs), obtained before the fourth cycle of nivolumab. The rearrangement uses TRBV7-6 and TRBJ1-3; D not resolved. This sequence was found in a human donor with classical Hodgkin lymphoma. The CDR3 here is CASSPSTTFSGNTIYF. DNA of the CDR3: TGTGCCAGCAGCCCCTCGACAACTTTCTCTGGAAACACCATATATTTT.